This T cell receptor beta chain was sequenced for a study of T-cell memory formation after mild COVID-19. V was cut by 6 bases and J by 0 bases, with 11 bases left in between. The CDR3 consists of 14 residues. This clonotype occurred once. Its specificity is not known. TCRdb processed the 5' RACE reads anew with MiXCR; each CDR3 protein has one entry. The table has some 300,000 distinct CDR3 sequences, 20% seen once; the top ten hold roughly a fifth. The study, taken as a whole, reports: Day 15 to 85 contractors were CD4/CD8 balanced; later expanders leaned CD4+. The appearance of some responding clones in pre-infection memory suggested that cross-reactive memory joined.

The V gene is TRBV12-3 or TRBV12-4, the J gene TRBJ1-1, with unresolved D. The receptor comes from a man between 18 and 29 years old who had mild COVID-19 (a few samples of this study predate the infection). Cell type and time point are not known. Sequenced input: PBMCs or a T cell subset sorted from them (not recorded which). The CDR3 reads CASRSDGLNTEAFF. CDR3 bases: TGTGCCAGCAGATCCGACGGTCTGAACACTGAAGCTTTCTTT.